The 11 T cell receptor beta chains below were found in one sample sequenced in a study of regulatory T cells in long-lasting Graves disease. Researchers made TCR beta libraries by using iRepertoire HTBI primers and running Arm-PCR on CDR3 regions. TCRdb itself ran the multiplex PCR reads through MiXCR, one entry per CDR3 protein. The sample holds over 450,000 distinct CDR3 sequences, approximately 12% seen once. Time point specified: newly diagnosed GD, antithyroid drugs for less than 3 months. PBMCs provided the RNA from which the TCR library was made. This same sample was also part of a study on T cells in Graves' hyperthyroidism and ophthalmopathy.

Sequenced material: peripheral blood mononuclear cells (PBMCs), taken at new diagnosis, from a patient treated with antithyroid drugs. The receptors come from a woman in her 30s with Graves disease.

This clonotype occurred many times. The gene calls are TRBV27 and TRBJ1-1; D is undetermined. The germline V gene encodes CDR1 MNHEY and CDR2 SMNVEV (reference sequence). CDR3 length: 11 amino acids. V lost 6 bases and J lost 7, with 9 bases in between. The DNA of the CDR3 is TGTGCCAGCAGGGGGATAGGTGAAGCTTTCTTT. This translates into CASRGIGEAFF.

At least ten counts were recorded for this clonotype. The chain uses TRBV6-5 and TRBJ1-1; D is unresolved. The germline gives CDR1 MNHEY, CDR2 SVGAGI. Trimming shortened V by 4 bases and J by 1 base, and 10 bases separated the two germline ends. CDR3 length: 14 amino acids. The chain's CDR3 is CASSLEPTNTEAFF. CDR3 DNA sequence: TGTGCCAGCAGTTTGGAACCTACGAACACTGAAGCTTTCTTT.

This clonotype was seen a few times. The V gene is TRBV19, the J gene TRBJ2-1, with unresolved D. Germline V gene sequence: CDR1 LNHDA, CDR2 SQIVND (reference sequence). The germline V and J ends were trimmed by 1 base and 11 bases, with 9 bases remaining between them. CDR3 size: 12 residues. The CDR3 region is CASSIVGLKQFF. For the CDR3, the DNA is TGTGCCAGTAGTATAGTAGGGTTAAAGCAGTTCTTC.

Ten or more counts support this clonotype. The chain has TRBV6-2 or TRBV6-3 and TRBJ2-5; TRBD1 is a possible D gene (7 bases). Germline CDR1 MNHEY, CDR2 SVGEGT. This CDR3 has 16 amino acids. With 2 bases removed from V and 2 bases from J, the gap between germline ends came to 15 bases. CDR3 sequence reads: CASSYPGGGGQETQYF. DNA of the CDR3: TGTGCCAGCAGTTACCCAGGGGGAGGTGGACAAGAGACCCAGTACTTC.

This clonotype has at least ten counts. The chain couples TRBV20-1 to TRBJ2-7; 14 bases line up with TRBD2. With V trimmed by 1 base and J by 2 bases, 1 base remained unmatched. The CDR3 has 15 residues. Germline V CDR1 and CDR2: DFQATT, SNEGSKA (reference sequence). This chain's CDR3 is CSARGTSGGTYEQYF. CDR3 bases: TGCAGTGCTAGAGGGACTAGCGGGGGGACCTACGAGCAGTACTTC.

This clonotype was seen at least ten times. The genes are TRBV12-3 or TRBV12-4 and TRBJ2-7, with D unclear. This CDR3 comprises 12 residues. V gave up 3 bases and J gave up 4 bases, with 7 bases separating them. This chain's CDR3 is CASSFAEYEQYF. CDR3 DNA sequence: TGTGCCAGCAGTTTTGCGGAGTACGAGCAGTACTTC.

This clonotype occurred many times. The chain has TRBV2 and TRBJ1-1; D gene ambiguous. Looked up from germline, CDR1 is SNHLY and CDR2 is FYNNEI. V was shortened by 2 bases and J by 5 bases, with 9 bases between the two germline ends. The CDR3 contains 13 residues. Here the CDR3 DNA reads TGTGCCAGCAGTGAAAGGGCACGGACTGAAGCTTTCTTT. The encoded protein is CASSERARTEAFF.

The table lists this clonotype with many counts. The chain combines TRBV3-1 with TRBJ2-5; D possibly uses TRBD1 or TRBD2 (5 bases each). Germline V CDR1 and CDR2: LGHDT, YNNKEL (reference sequence). V lost 1 base and J 7 bases, leaving 13 bases between the germline ends. The CDR3 has 14 residues. The CDR3 spells CASSQGGGAGTQYF. The CDR3 bases are TGTGCCAGCAGCCAAGGTGGGGGAGCCGGGACCCAGTACTTC.

The table lists this clonotype with many counts. The CDR3 DNA sequence: TGTGCCACGGCAGTGAACACTGAAGCTTTCTTT. Translated: CATAVNTEAFF. The chain has TRBV10-3 and TRBJ1-1; D uncertain. This CDR3 is 11 amino acids long. CDR1 is ENHRY and CDR2 is SYGVKD in the germline V gene. Trimming took 10 bases from V and 0 from J, leaving 6 bases between them.

There are many counts of this clonotype. This chain links TRBV6-1 with TRBJ2-7; 8 bases are shared with TRBD1. CDR3 size: 15 residues. V lost 3 bases to trimming and J lost 3 bases; unmatched junction nucleotides: 7. Germline loops: CDR1 MNHNS, CDR2 SASEGT. CDR3 loop: CASSELDREVYEQYF. The CDR3 nucleotides read TGTGCCAGCAGTGAGCTGGACAGGGAAGTCTACGAGCAGTACTTC.

The chain has TRBV6-2 or TRBV6-3 and TRBJ1-1; 9 bases map to TRBD1. CDR3 size: 15 residues. Per the germline V gene, CDR1 is MNHEY and CDR2 is SVGEGT. V was pared by 4 bases and J by 2 bases, with 5 bases of the junction left unmatched. The CDR3 reads CASSFGQGINTEAFF. In DNA form, the CDR3 reads TGTGCCAGCAGTTTTGGACAGGGGATTAACACTGAAGCTTTCTTT.